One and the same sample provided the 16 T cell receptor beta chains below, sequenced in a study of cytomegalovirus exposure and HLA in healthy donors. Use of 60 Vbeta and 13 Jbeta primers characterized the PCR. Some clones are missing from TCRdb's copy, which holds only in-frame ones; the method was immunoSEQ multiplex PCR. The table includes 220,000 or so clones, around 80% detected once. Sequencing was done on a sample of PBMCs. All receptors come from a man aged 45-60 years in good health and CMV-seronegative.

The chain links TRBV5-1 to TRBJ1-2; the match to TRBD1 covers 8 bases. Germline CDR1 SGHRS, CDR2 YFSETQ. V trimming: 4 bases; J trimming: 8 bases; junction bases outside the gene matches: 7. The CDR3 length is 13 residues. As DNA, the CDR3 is TGCGCCAGCAGCCAGGACAGGGAGTTCGGCTACACCTTC. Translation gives CASSQDREFGYTF.

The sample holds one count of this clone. CDR3 protein: CSVGTGTPSTDTQYF. DNA for the CDR3: TGCAGCGTTGGGACCGGGACTCCGAGCACAGATACGCAGTATTTT. This rearrangement joins TRBV29-1 to TRBJ2-3, with D possibly being TRBD2 (6 bases). V was cut by 4 bases and J by 0 bases, with 14 bases left in between. The germline gives CDR1 SQVTM, CDR2 ANQGSEA. This CDR3 contains 15 residues.

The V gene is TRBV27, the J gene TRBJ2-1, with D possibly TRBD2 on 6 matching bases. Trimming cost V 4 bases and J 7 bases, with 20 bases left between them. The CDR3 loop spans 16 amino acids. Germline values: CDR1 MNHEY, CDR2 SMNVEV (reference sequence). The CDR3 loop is CASSSPHRDRGNEQFF. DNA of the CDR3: TGTGCCAGCAGTTCCCCTCATAGGGACCGGGGGAATGAGCAGTTCTTC.

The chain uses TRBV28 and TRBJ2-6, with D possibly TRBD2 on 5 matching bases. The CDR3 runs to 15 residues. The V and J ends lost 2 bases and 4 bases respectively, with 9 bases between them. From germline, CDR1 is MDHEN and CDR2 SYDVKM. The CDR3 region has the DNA TGTGCCAGCAGTTTAGGCGGGTCCGGGGCCAACGTCCTGACTTTC. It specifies CASSLGGSGANVLTF. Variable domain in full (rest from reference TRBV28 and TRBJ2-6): DVKVTQSSRYLVKRTGEKVFLECVQDMDHENMFWYRQDPGLGLRLIYFSYDVKMKEKGDIPEGYSVSREKKERFSLILESASTNQTSMYLCASSLGGSGANVLTFGAGSRLTVL.

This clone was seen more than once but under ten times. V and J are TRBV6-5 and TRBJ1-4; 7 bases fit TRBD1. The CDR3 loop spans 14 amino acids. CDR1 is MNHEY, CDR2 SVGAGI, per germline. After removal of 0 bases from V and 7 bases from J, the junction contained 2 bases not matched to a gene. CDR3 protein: CASSYSGTAEKLFF. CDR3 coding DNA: TGTGCCAGCAGTTACTCGGGGACAGCTGAAAAACTGTTTTTT.

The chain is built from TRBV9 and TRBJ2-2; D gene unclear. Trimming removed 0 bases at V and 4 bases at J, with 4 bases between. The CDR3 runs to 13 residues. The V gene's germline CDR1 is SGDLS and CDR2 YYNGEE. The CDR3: CASSVDITGELFF. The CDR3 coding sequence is TGTGCCAGCAGCGTAGACATCACCGGGGAGCTGTTTTTT.

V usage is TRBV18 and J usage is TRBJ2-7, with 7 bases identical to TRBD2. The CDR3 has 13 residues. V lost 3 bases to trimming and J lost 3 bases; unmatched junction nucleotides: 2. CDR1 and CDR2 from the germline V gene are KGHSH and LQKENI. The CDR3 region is CASSPLAGYEQYF. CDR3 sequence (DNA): TGTGCCAGCTCACCCTTAGCGGGCTACGAGCAGTACTTC.

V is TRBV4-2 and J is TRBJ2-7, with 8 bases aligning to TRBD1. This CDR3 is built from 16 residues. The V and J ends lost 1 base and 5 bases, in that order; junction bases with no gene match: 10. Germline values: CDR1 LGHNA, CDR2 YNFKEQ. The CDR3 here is CASSQVSGGATHEQYF. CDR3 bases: TGTGCCAGCAGCCAAGTTTCAGGGGGCGCCACCCACGAGCAGTACTTC.

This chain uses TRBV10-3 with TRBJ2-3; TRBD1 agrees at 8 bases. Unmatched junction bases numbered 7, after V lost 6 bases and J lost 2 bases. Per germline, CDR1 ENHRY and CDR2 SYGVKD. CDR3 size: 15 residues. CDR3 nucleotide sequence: TGTGCCATCAGGGGGACAGGCGGTTACACAGATACGCAGTATTTT. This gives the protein CAIRGTGGYTDTQYF.

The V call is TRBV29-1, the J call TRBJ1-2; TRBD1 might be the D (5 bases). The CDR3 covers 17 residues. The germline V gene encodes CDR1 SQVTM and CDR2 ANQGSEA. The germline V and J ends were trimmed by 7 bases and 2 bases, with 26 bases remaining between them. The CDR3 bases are TGCAGCGCTGAGCCCCGACCTCAGGGAAAGTCCAACTATGGCTACACCTTC. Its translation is CSAEPRPQGKSNYGYTF.

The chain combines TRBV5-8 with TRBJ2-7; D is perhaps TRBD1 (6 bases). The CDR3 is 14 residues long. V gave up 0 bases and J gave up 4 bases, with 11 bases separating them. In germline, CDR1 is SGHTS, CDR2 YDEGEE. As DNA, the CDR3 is TGTGCCAGCAGCTTGGCCAGGGGTAGTTACGAGCAGTACTTC. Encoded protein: CASSLARGSYEQYF.

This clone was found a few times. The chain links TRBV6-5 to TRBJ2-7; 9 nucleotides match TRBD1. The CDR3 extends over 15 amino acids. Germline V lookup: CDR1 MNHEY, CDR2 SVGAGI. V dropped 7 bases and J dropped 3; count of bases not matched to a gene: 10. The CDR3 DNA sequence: TGTGCCAGCACCTCGCCGGCGACAGGGGGCTACGAGCAGTACTTC. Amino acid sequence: CASTSPATGGYEQYF.

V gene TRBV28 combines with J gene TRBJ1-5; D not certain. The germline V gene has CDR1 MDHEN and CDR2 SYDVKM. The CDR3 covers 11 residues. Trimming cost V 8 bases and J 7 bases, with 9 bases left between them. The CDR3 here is CASRAGQPQHF. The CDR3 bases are TGTGCCAGCCGTGCAGGCCAGCCCCAGCATTTT.

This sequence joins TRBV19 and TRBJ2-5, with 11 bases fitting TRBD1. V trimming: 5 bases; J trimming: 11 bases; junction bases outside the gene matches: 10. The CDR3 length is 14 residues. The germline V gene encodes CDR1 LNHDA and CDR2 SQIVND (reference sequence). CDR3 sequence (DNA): TGTGCCAGTAGTCCCGGACAGGGGGCCTTTGGGCAGTACTTC. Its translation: CASSPGQGAFGQYF.

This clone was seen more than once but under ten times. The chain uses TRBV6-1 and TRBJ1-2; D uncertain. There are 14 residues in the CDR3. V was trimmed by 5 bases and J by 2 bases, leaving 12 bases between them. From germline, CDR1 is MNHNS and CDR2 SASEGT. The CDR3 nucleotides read TGTGCCAGCAGTCTACCAGGAGGCAACTATGGCTACACCTTC. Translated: CASSLPGGNYGYTF.

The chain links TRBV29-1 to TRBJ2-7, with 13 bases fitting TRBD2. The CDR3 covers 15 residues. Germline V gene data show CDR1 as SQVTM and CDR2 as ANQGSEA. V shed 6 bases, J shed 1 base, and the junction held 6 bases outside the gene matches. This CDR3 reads CSVLLAGGVSYEQYF. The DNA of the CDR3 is TGCAGCGTGTTACTAGCGGGAGGGGTATCCTACGAGCAGTACTTC.